What follows are 31 T cell receptor beta chains derived from one specimen sequenced in a study of response to subunit inactivated influenza vaccine. A single record per CDR3 protein comes from TCRdb applying MiXCR to the RT-PCR reads. In the table there are around 320,000 distinct CDR3 sequences, about 20% of which are singletons. The sequencing here drew on PBMCs from blood, taken 21 months after vaccination. All receptors come from a man aged 45-69 years who received an inactivated influenza vaccine.

This clonotype appeared a few times. At one of its ends the junction is not consistent with the germline gene, which may arise from a read error. The chain joins TRBV29-1 to TRBJ1-2, with D perhaps matching TRBD1 (5 bases). This CDR3 has 14 amino acids. CDR1 and CDR2 from the germline V gene are SQVTM and ANQGSEA. The DNA for the CDR3 is TGCAGCGTCGAAGGTGGGGGTGCTAACTATGGCTACACCTTC. Residues: CSVEGGGANYGYTF.

This rearrangement joins TRBV11-2 to TRBJ1-2; D perhaps matches TRBD1 (5 bases). Per germline, CDR1 SGHAT and CDR2 FQNNGV. V was trimmed by 1 base and J by 0 bases, leaving 9 bases between them. This CDR3 is built from 15 residues. The CDR3 sequence is CASSLANRPNYGYTF. DNA for the CDR3: TGTGCCAGCAGCTTAGCGAACAGGCCTAACTATGGCTACACCTTC.

The V gene is TRBV11-2, the J gene TRBJ2-4; no reliable D call. V shed 5 bases and J shed 7 bases, with 6 bases lying between them. CDR3 length equals 11 residues. Germline V gives CDR1 SGHAT, CDR2 FQNNGV. The CDR3 nucleotides read TGTGCCAGCAGCCCGAAGAACATTCAGTACTTC. This gives the protein CASSPKNIQYF.

The sample holds a few counts of this clonotype. The chain couples TRBV20-1 to TRBJ1-1, with TRBD1 as a possible D gene (5 bases). Germline V gives CDR1 DFQATT, CDR2 SNEGSKA (reference sequence). This CDR3 is 13 amino acids long. The V end was cut by 0 bases, the J end by 11 bases, with 16 bases between. CDR3 residues: CSARDSRGYEAFF. The CDR3 coding sequence is TGCAGTGCTAGAGACTCGCGGGGCTACGAGGCTTTCTTT.

This clonotype came up a few times. The rearrangement uses TRBV7-2 and TRBJ1-2; no clear D gene. Trimming shortened V by 1 base and J by 6 bases, and 15 bases separated the two germline ends. Germline V lookup: CDR1 SGHTA, CDR2 FQGNSA. CDR3 length: 15 residues. CDR3 coding DNA: TGTGCCAGCAGCTTAGGTGGGATCCTACGGAATGGCTACACCTTC. Residues: CASSLGGILRNGYTF.

This clonotype was observed a handful of times. The genes are TRBV11-2 and TRBJ1-4, with a tentative D call TRBD1 (6 bases). The germline V gene has CDR1 SGHAT and CDR2 FQNNGV. The CDR3 contains 16 residues. Trimming cost V 5 bases and J 3 bases, with 16 bases left between them. The CDR3 nucleotides read TGTGCCAGCAGCCGGGGCTGGGGGGGCCCTAATGAAAAACTGTTTTTT. This codes for CASSRGWGGPNEKLFF.

The rearrangement uses TRBV20-1 and TRBJ2-2; D not certain. The CDR3 sequence is 12 residues long. V gave up 1 base and J gave up 7 bases, with 7 bases separating them. Germline V gene sequence: CDR1 DFQATT, CDR2 SNEGSKA (reference sequence). The CDR3 sequence: CSARVAGGELFF. The CDR3 nucleotides read TGCAGTGCTAGAGTGGCCGGCGGGGAGCTGTTTTTT.

This clonotype was detected a few times. V gene TRBV5-4 combines with J gene TRBJ1-1; D unresolved. CDR3 length: 15 residues. Germline CDR1 SGHNT, CDR2 YYREEE (reference sequence). With 6 bases removed from V and 1 base from J, the gap between germline ends came to 16 bases. CDR3: CASTPRVGKNTEAFF. CDR3 in DNA: TGTGCCAGCACCCCACGGGTAGGAAAGAACACTGAAGCTTTCTTT. Variable domain in full (rest from reference TRBV5-4 and TRBJ1-1): ETGVTQSPTHLIKTRGQQVTLRCSSQSGHNTVSWYQQALGQGPQFIFQYYREEENGRGNFPPRFSGLQFPNYSSELNVNALELDDSALYLCASTPRVGKNTEAFFGQGTRLTVV.

This clonotype occurred many times. The rearrangement uses TRBV6-5 and TRBJ2-3; TRBD1 might be the D (6 bases). V shed 2 bases and J shed 0 bases, with 9 bases lying between them. Germline loops: CDR1 MNHEY, CDR2 SVGAGI. There are 15 residues in the CDR3. Here the CDR3 reads CASSYGGGSTDTQYF. The CDR3 nucleotides read TGTGCCAGCAGTTACGGTGGGGGCAGCACAGATACGCAGTATTTT.

This clonotype showed up just a few times. CDR3 DNA sequence: TGTGCCAGCAGCCGCAGCCGGGGACAGGGAGGGGAGTACTTC. As protein: CASSRSRGQGGEYF. The chain has TRBV12-3 or TRBV12-4 and TRBJ2-7; 9 bases agree with TRBD1. The V segment lost 6 bases and the J segment 11 bases; nucleotides outside the gene matches: 14. The CDR3 sequence is 14 residues long.

V is TRBV5-1 and J is TRBJ1-4; D is uncertain. Germline CDR1 is SGHRS and CDR2 is YFSETQ. This CDR3 has 15 residues. Deletions cut 4 bases from V and 10 bases from J, with 20 bases between. The CDR3, as DNA: TGCGCCAGCAGCCCCGATTCGGGGAGGTTTGGAAAACTGTTTTTT. Translation gives CASSPDSGRFGKLFF.

The CDR3 is CASSNPRGGGQETQYF. The CDR3 region has the DNA TGTGCCAGCAGCAACCCCCGAGGAGGGGGACAAGAGACCCAGTACTTC. The chain employs TRBV7-8 and TRBJ2-5; D may correspond to TRBD1 or TRBD2 (6 bases each). V lost 5 bases to trimming and J lost 2 bases, with 18 bases between them. The CDR3 length is 16 residues. The germline gives CDR1 SGHVS, CDR2 FQNEAQ.

CDR3 residues: CSVELLNTGSEQFF. The CDR3 DNA reads as TGCAGCGTTGAACTATTAAATACAGGGAGTGAGCAGTTCTTC. The chain joins TRBV29-1 to TRBJ2-1; D possibly corresponds to TRBD1 (6 bases). The V gene's germline CDR1 is SQVTM and CDR2 ANQGSEA. The CDR3 is 14 residues long. V shed 2 bases and J shed 9 bases, with 17 bases lying between them.

This clonotype was counted ten times or more. The DNA for the CDR3 is TGTGCCAGTAGTATAGATGGGACTAGCGGGAATGAGCAGTTCTTC. It specifies CASSIDGTSGNEQFF. The chain links TRBV19 to TRBJ2-1; 12 bases agree with TRBD2. The CDR3 runs 15 residues. CDR1 is LNHDA and CDR2 is SQIVND in the germline V gene (reference sequence). The trim removed 0 bases at V and 7 bases at J, leaving 1 base unmatched.

V is TRBV7-9 and J is TRBJ2-1; D possibly corresponds to TRBD1 (6 bases). The germline V and J ends were trimmed by 3 bases and 0 bases, with 12 bases remaining between them. The CDR3 totals 16 residues. CDR1 is SEHNR and CDR2 is FQNEAQ in the germline V gene (reference sequence). As DNA, the CDR3 is TGTGCCAGCAGCTTGTCTACAGGGAGCTCCTACAATGAGCAGTTCTTC. Amino acids: CASSLSTGSSYNEQFF.

The chain employs TRBV10-3 and TRBJ2-5; TRBD2 is a possible D gene (7 bases). The CDR3 is 13 residues long. CDR1 and CDR2 from the germline V gene are ENHRY and SYGVKD. V lost 5 bases to trimming and J lost 5 bases, with 12 bases between them. The chain's CDR3 is CAISPRGGETQYF. The DNA of the CDR3 is TGTGCCATCAGTCCCAGGGGAGGGGAGACCCAGTACTTC.

The chain has TRBV7-9 and TRBJ2-7, with 12 bases fitting TRBD1. CDR1 and CDR2 from the germline V gene are SEHNR and FQNEAQ (reference sequence). Trimming took 5 bases from V and 11 from J; bases not matched to a gene: 13. This CDR3 region has 15 residues. The CDR3 coding sequence is TGTGCCAGCAGCGAACAGCCGGGACAGGGGGCTCGGGAGTACTTC. It codes for CASSEQPGQGAREYF.

The V call is TRBV20-1, the J call TRBJ2-1, with TRBD2 matching 11 bases. V trimming: 6 bases; J trimming: 2 bases; junction bases outside the gene matches: 15. This CDR3 is built from 18 residues. In germline, CDR1 is DFQATT, CDR2 SNEGSKA (reference sequence). CDR3 amino acids: CSAILPRSGGAAYNEQFF. The CDR3 coding sequence is TGCAGTGCCATCCTCCCCCGTAGCGGGGGGGCCGCCTACAATGAGCAGTTCTTC.

This clonotype appeared many times. The V gene is TRBV7-2, the J gene TRBJ2-1; unclear D gene. CDR3 length: 12 amino acids. The V end lost 1 base, the J end lost 9 bases, and 7 bases lay between the germline ends. Germline V lookup: CDR1 SGHTA, CDR2 FQGNSA. DNA of the CDR3: TGTGCCAGCAGCTTAGATTTCGGTGAGCAGTTCTTC. Its protein is CASSLDFGEQFF. Based on the CDR3 plus reference TRBV7-2 and TRBJ2-1, the full variable domain is GAGVSQSPSNKVTEKGKDVELRCDPISGHTALYWYRQSLGQGLEFLIYFQGNSAPDKSGLPSDRFSAERTGGSVSTLTIQRTQQEDSAVYLCASSLDFGEQFFGPGTRLTVL.

This chain joins TRBV7-9 and TRBJ1-1; D is possibly TRBD1 (5 bases). Germline V gene sequence: CDR1 SEHNR, CDR2 FQNEAQ (reference sequence). The V and J ends lost 4 bases and 3 bases respectively, with 15 bases between them. There are 15 residues in the CDR3. This chain's CDR3 is CASSSQTGGDTEAFF. In DNA form, the CDR3 reads TGTGCCAGCAGCTCGCAAACCGGGGGAGACACTGAAGCTTTCTTT.

This clonotype turned up a few times. V usage is TRBV7-8 and J usage is TRBJ2-1; D gene unclear. The V end was cut by 1 base, the J end by 6 bases, with 4 bases between. Per germline, CDR1 SGHVS and CDR2 FQNEAQ. The CDR3 is made up of 12 amino acids. The CDR3 DNA sequence: TGTGCCAGCAGCTTAGGGGCCAATGAGCAGTTCTTC. Protein: CASSLGANEQFF.

This clonotype was seen more than once but under ten times. J is TRBJ1-1 and V is TRBV6-2 or TRBV6-3; 7 bases agree with TRBD1. V was pared by 4 bases and J by 1 base, with 3 bases of the junction left unmatched. The CDR3 has 14 amino acids. Germline values: CDR1 MNHEY, CDR2 SVGEGT. The CDR3, as DNA: TGTGCCAGCAGTTTTTACAGGGGGAACACTGAAGCTTTCTTT. Its translation is CASSFYRGNTEAFF.

This clonotype appeared a few times. The chain joins TRBV5-1 to TRBJ1-1; 10 nucleotides agree with TRBD1. CDR1 is SGHRS and CDR2 is YFSETQ in the germline V gene. V trimming: 4 bases; J trimming: 4 bases; junction bases outside the gene matches: 4. The CDR3 contains 14 residues. This CDR3 reads CASSGTGASTEAFF. In DNA form, the CDR3 reads TGCGCCAGCAGCGGGACAGGGGCAAGCACTGAAGCTTTCTTT.

This clonotype was recorded a few times. The gene calls are TRBV20-1 and TRBJ1-2, with TRBD1 matching 10 bases. This CDR3 has 12 amino acids. Trimming cost V 6 bases and J 3 bases; bases outside gene matches: 1. The germline CDR1 and CDR2 sequences are DFQATT and SNEGSKA (reference sequence). CDR3 nucleotide sequence: TGCAGTGCAGGGACAGGGGACTATGGCTACACCTTC. Its protein is CSAGTGDYGYTF.

The chain employs TRBV6-1 and TRBJ2-7, with TRBD2 as a possible D gene (6 bases). Looked up from germline, CDR1 is MNHNS and CDR2 is SASEGT. V was cut by 3 bases and J by 2 bases, with 14 bases left in between. CDR3 length: 15 residues. The CDR3 nucleotides are TGTGCCAGCAGTGAGGGTGGCAGGGAGGCCTACGAGCAGTACTTC. It codes for CASSEGGREAYEQYF.

This clonotype was detected only a few times. This rearrangement joins TRBV10-3 to TRBJ2-1, with unresolved D. The length of the CDR3 is 12 residues. Trimming left V 4 bases short and J 7 bases short, with 8 bases between. Looked up from germline, CDR1 is ENHRY and CDR2 is SYGVKD. Written as DNA, the CDR3 is TGTGCCATCAGTGTAGTAGAGAATGAGCAGTTCTTC. Its protein is CAISVVENEQFF.

This clonotype was picked up many times. V usage is TRBV20-1 and J usage is TRBJ1-4; 7 nucleotides agree with TRBD1. Per the germline V gene, CDR1 is DFQATT and CDR2 is SNEGSKA (reference sequence). This CDR3 region has 14 residues. V shed 2 bases, J shed 5 bases, and the junction held 5 bases outside the gene matches. The CDR3 bases are TGCAGTGCTAGACCGGGACAGATGAATGAAAAACTGTTTTTT. Translation: CSARPGQMNEKLFF.

The chain couples TRBV20-1 to TRBJ2-5, with 7 bases matching TRBD1. V lost 5 bases, J lost 4 bases, and 10 bases stayed unmatched. The V gene's germline CDR1 is DFQATT and CDR2 SNEGSKA (reference sequence). This CDR3 comprises 14 residues. In DNA, the CDR3 is TGCAGTGCTGCGAGAGCAGGGGGACGAGAGACCCAGTACTTC. It is translated as CSAARAGGRETQYF.

This clonotype was observed a handful of times. V is TRBV7-2 and J is TRBJ2-3; 7 positions agree with TRBD2. Germline V gene lookup returns CDR1 SGHTA and CDR2 FQGNSA. This CDR3 has 14 residues. Trimming at V came to 2 bases and at J to 4 bases, leaving 3 bases not matched to a gene. Here the CDR3 reads CASSLQLAADTQYF. CDR3 nucleotides: TGTGCCAGCAGCTTACAGCTAGCGGCAGATACGCAGTATTTT.

This clonotype showed up many times. V is TRBV20-1 and J is TRBJ2-7, with D perhaps matching TRBD1 (6 bases). The V gene's germline CDR1 is DFQATT and CDR2 SNEGSKA (reference sequence). Trimming cost V 5 bases and J 0 bases, with 11 bases left between them. This CDR3 spans 13 amino acids. Here the CDR3 DNA reads TGCAGTGCTGCACAGGGAAGCTCCTACGAGCAGTACTTC. The encoded protein is CSAAQGSSYEQYF.

J is TRBJ2-5 and V is TRBV6-1; TRBD2 might be the D (6 bases). Germline V lookup: CDR1 MNHNS, CDR2 SASEGT. The CDR3 loop spans 14 amino acids. V lost 6 bases and J lost 3, with 14 bases in between. As DNA, the CDR3 is TGTGCCAGCAGCCCCGCTGGAGGGGAAGAGACCCAGTACTTC. It yields the protein CASSPAGGEETQYF.